This T cell receptor (beta chain) was recovered during a study of beta chain features in type 1 diabetes. Study-wide background: Age, gender and cell yields were alike across patients and healthy donors.

On this clone: The antigen is not known.

Overall study findings and caveats: Compared to healthy donors, patients appeared to have naive, central memory and Treg TCRB repertoires that were more alike. TCRB rearrangement may or may not be influenced by HLA type; here this remained unresolved.

Expressed TCRB transcripts got sequenced, as all isolated RNA was reverse transcribed. Average reads for naive, central memory and regulatory T cell samples were about 3.57 million. Repertoires were generated with immunoSEQ multiplex PCR, while TCRdb's copy carries only in-frame clones and drops some. In the table there are roughly 310,000 clones, roughly 9.6% of which are singletons. The sequenced material came from naive CD4+ T cells from blood. This clonotype was sampled from a woman in her twenties or thirties in good health.

The CDR3 sequence: CASSKDRGRGETQYF. In DNA, the CDR3 is TGTGCCAGCAGTAAGGACAGGGGGCGGGGAGAGACCCAGTACTTC. The chain combines TRBV6-5 with TRBJ2-5, with TRBD1 matching 11 bases. V was pared by 5 bases and J by 4 bases, with 6 bases of the junction left unmatched. The CDR3 sequence is 15 residues long. Germline assignment: CDR1 MNHEY and CDR2 SVGAGI.